One and the same sample provided the 26 T cell receptor beta chains below, sequenced in a study of T cell repertoires in cytomegalovirus infection. TCRdb reprocessed the reads with MiXCR, giving one entry per CDR3 protein. Of a few hundred thousand distinct CDR3 sequences in the sample, 17% are singletons; the top ten hold around half. Input material: CD8+ T cells from PBMCs. The receptors were sampled from a human donor in good health (CMV status not recorded). Some clones in this sample may be carry-over from other donors' samples.

The chain uses TRBV4-1 and TRBJ2-6; 7 bases map to TRBD1. V lost 4 bases to trimming and J lost 0 bases; unmatched junction nucleotides: 6. This CDR3 comprises 17 residues. Germline V lookup: CDR1 MGHRA, CDR2 YSYEKL. Written as DNA, the CDR3 is TGCGCCAGCAGCCCACAGGGGTCTGTCTCTGGGGCCAACGTCCTGACTTTC. Its translation is CASSPQGSVSGANVLTF.

The chain employs TRBV5-6 and TRBJ1-1, with 7 bases that match TRBD1. The CDR3 is 15 amino acids. Per germline, CDR1 SGHDT and CDR2 YYEEEE. V shed 4 bases and J 3 bases; nucleotides not matched to a gene: 9. For the CDR3, the DNA is TGTGCCAGCAGCGTGGGGACAGAGATTTACACTGAAGCTTTCTTT. As protein: CASSVGTEIYTEAFF.

This clonotype was counted a single time. The rearrangement links TRBV29-1 to TRBJ2-2; TRBD2 is a possible D gene (6 bases). This CDR3 comprises 15 residues. Germline-derived CDR1 and CDR2 are SQVTM and ANQGSEA. V dropped 4 bases and J dropped 0 bases, with 12 bases sitting between them. CDR3 residues: CSVVEGLSNTGELFF. The CDR3 DNA follows: TGCAGCGTTGTGGAGGGTCTATCGAACACCGGGGAGCTGTTTTTT.

In this sample, this clonotype turned up a few times. This rearrangement joins TRBV5-6 to TRBJ2-1; TRBD2 is a possible D gene (5 bases). Germline V gives CDR1 SGHDT, CDR2 YYEEEE. The CDR3 runs 14 residues. V was pared by 3 bases and J by 12 bases, with 19 bases between. The DNA of the CDR3 is TGTGCCAGCAGCTCTGGGCCGGGGTATGAGGGGCAGTTCTTC. It specifies CASSSGPGYEGQFF.

V usage is TRBV20-1 and J usage is TRBJ1-3, with TRBD1 matching 7 bases. The CDR3 spans 13 residues. With V trimmed by 6 bases and J by 1 base, 3 bases remained unmatched. Per germline, CDR1 DFQATT and CDR2 SNEGSKA (reference sequence). The CDR3 nucleotides read TGCAGTGCATCGACAGGGTCTGGAAACACCATATATTTT. Its translation: CSASTGSGNTIYF.

This clonotype turned up a few times. J is TRBJ2-1 and V is TRBV29-1; D possibly corresponds to TRBD2 (7 bases). Germline CDR1 is SQVTM and CDR2 is ANQGSEA. Trimming pared 3 bases from V and 3 bases from J, leaving 21 bases between. This CDR3 spans 17 amino acids. CDR3 nucleotides: TGCAGCGTTGAGAGATTGGGGGGGCCTTCCGGCTACAATGAGCAGTTCTTC. This encodes CSVERLGGPSGYNEQFF.

CDR3: CASRGTGAREKLFF. CDR3 in DNA: TGTGCCAGCAGGGGGACGGGGGCTAGAGAAAAACTGTTTTTT. This chain uses TRBV6-5 with TRBJ1-4; the D gene is possibly TRBD1 (6 bases). This CDR3 contains 14 residues. Trimming removed 6 bases at V and 8 bases at J, with 16 bases between. CDR1 MNHEY and CDR2 SVGAGI come from the germline V gene.

A few counts support this clonotype. V is TRBV7-6 and J is TRBJ2-7; the match to TRBD1 covers 9 bases. This CDR3 region has 15 residues. Germline V CDR1 and CDR2: SGHVS, FNYEAQ. V shed 1 base and J 3 bases; nucleotides not matched to a gene: 4. The CDR3 reads CASSLGGTGNYEQYF. For the CDR3, the DNA is TGTGCCAGCAGCTTAGGTGGGACAGGGAACTACGAGCAGTACTTC.

This clonotype was observed at least ten times. The rearrangement joins TRBV12-3 or TRBV12-4 to TRBJ1-1; D might be TRBD1 (6 bases). This CDR3 is 12 amino acids long. Trimming removed 7 bases from V and 11 bases from J, with 17 bases in between. The CDR3 spells CASTFLETGAFF. The CDR3 DNA follows: TGTGCCAGCACCTTTTTAGAGACAGGCGCTTTCTTT.

This clonotype turned up a few times. The chain uses TRBV12-3 or TRBV12-4 and TRBJ2-7; D not certain. The CDR3 length is 15 residues. V lost 8 bases to trimming and J lost 6 bases, with 23 bases between them. Here the CDR3 reads CASASLAGVMSEQYF. The CDR3 DNA reads TGTGCCAGCGCTTCCCTCGCAGGTGTCATGAGCGAGCAGTACTTC.

This clonotype was observed a handful of times. V and J are TRBV6-6 and TRBJ1-2; D perhaps matches TRBD1 (5 bases). Trimming took off 1 base at V and 0 bases at J, with 9 bases between the two ends. Germline CDR1 is MNHNY and CDR2 is SVGAGI (reference sequence). CDR3 length: 15 residues. In DNA, the CDR3 is TGTGCCAGCAGTTACTTCCCAGGGTCTAACTATGGCTACACCTTC. It codes for CASSYFPGSNYGYTF.

This clonotype was seen at least ten times. This chain links TRBV7-6 with TRBJ2-2; TRBD1 matches at 8 bases. Germline V CDR1 and CDR2: SGHVS, FNYEAQ. The junction had 7 bases not matched to a gene; V was cut back by 4 bases and J by 3 bases. The CDR3 consists of 16 residues. The CDR3 protein is CASSSDRASHTGELFF. The CDR3, as DNA: TGTGCCAGCAGCTCGGACAGGGCGTCCCACACCGGGGAGCTGTTTTTT.

This clonotype was seen at least ten times. The rearrangement links TRBV7-9 to TRBJ1-2, with D unresolved. V was pared by 1 base and J by 4 bases, with 10 bases between. CDR3 length equals 14 residues. The V gene's germline CDR1 is SEHNR and CDR2 FQNEAQ (reference sequence). This CDR3 reads CASSLDPEGYGYTF. The CDR3 nucleotides read TGTGCCAGCAGCTTAGATCCGGAGGGCTATGGCTACACCTTC.

This clonotype has only a few counts. The genes are TRBV6-2 or TRBV6-3 and TRBJ1-5; D remains unclear. This CDR3 has 18 residues. Germline V gene lookup returns CDR1 MNHEY and CDR2 SVGEGT. Trimming took off 5 bases at V and 2 bases at J, with 22 bases between the two ends. The CDR3 DNA follows: TGTGCCAGCAGTCAACTGATCTCCGATAGGGTTGGCAATCAGCCCCAGCATTTT. Translated: CASSQLISDRVGNQPQHF.

This chain joins TRBV6-4 and TRBJ2-3, with D possibly TRBD2 on 7 matching bases. In germline, CDR1 is MRHNA, CDR2 SNTAGT. CDR3 length: 13 residues. V was clipped by 8 bases and J by 4 bases, with 13 bases between them. The CDR3 coding sequence is TGTGCCAGCTCGATGGGGGGGCCAGATACGCAGTATTTT. Its translation: CASSMGGPDTQYF.

The V call is TRBV28, the J call TRBJ2-1; D unclear. V lost 6 bases, J lost 5 bases, and 17 bases lay in between. The germline gives CDR1 MDHEN, CDR2 SYDVKM. The CDR3 contains 15 residues. The CDR3 is CASSHPREVNNEQFF. The CDR3 DNA reads as TGTGCCAGCAGCCACCCCCGTGAAGTCAACAATGAGCAGTTCTTC.

This clonotype came up a few times. V usage is TRBV28 and J usage is TRBJ1-4; the D gene is possibly TRBD1 (6 bases). This CDR3 has 15 amino acids. With 6 bases removed from V and 7 bases from J, the gap between germline ends came to 18 bases. Germline V gene data show CDR1 as MDHEN and CDR2 as SYDVKM. CDR3 region: CASSRSRGGTEKLFF. Here the CDR3 DNA reads TGTGCCAGCAGCAGAAGCCGGGGGGGCACTGAAAAACTGTTTTTT.

This clonotype occurred a few times. The chain joins TRBV6-5 to TRBJ2-7; tentatively, D is TRBD1 or TRBD2 (5 bases each). The germline V gene encodes CDR1 MNHEY and CDR2 SVGAGI. Deletions cut 8 bases from V and 4 bases from J, with 18 bases between. The CDR3 runs 14 residues. CDR3 protein: CASGVGPPPYEQYF. The CDR3, as DNA: TGTGCCAGCGGAGTGGGACCTCCACCTTACGAGCAGTACTTC.

The chain employs TRBV28 and TRBJ1-5; unclear D gene. V was clipped by 6 bases and J by 6 bases, with 12 bases between them. The CDR3 runs 13 residues. Germline V gives CDR1 MDHEN, CDR2 SYDVKM. CDR3 in amino acids: CASSSGPGQPQHF. CDR3 bases: TGTGCCAGCAGCAGCGGACCAGGTCAGCCCCAGCATTTT.

This sequence joins TRBV6-2 or TRBV6-3 and TRBJ2-5; no clear D. The CDR3 is 16 amino acids. V lost 2 bases, J lost 4 bases, and 17 bases lay in between. CDR1 is MNHEY and CDR2 is SVGEGT in the germline V gene. The CDR3 loop reads CASSYLQTDVGETQYF. The CDR3 bases are TGTGCCAGCAGTTACCTCCAGACGGACGTAGGAGAGACCCAGTACTTC.

The chain uses TRBV6-5 and TRBJ1-1; possibly TRBD1 for D (5 bases). Trimming took off 5 bases at V and 5 bases at J, with 18 bases between the two ends. The CDR3 has 15 residues. Germline V gene lookup returns CDR1 MNHEY and CDR2 SVGAGI. The CDR3 DNA reads TGTGCCAGCAGTCCTGGGACTGCGGTTGGGACTGAAGCTTTCTTT. Amino acid sequence: CASSPGTAVGTEAFF.

This clonotype was picked up many times. DNA for the CDR3: TGTGCCAGCAACAGGCCAGGGGATACGGAAGAGACCCAGTACTTC. It specifies CASNRPGDTEETQYF. This rearrangement joins TRBV2 to TRBJ2-5; the D gene is possibly TRBD1 (6 bases). CDR1 and CDR2 (germline): SNHLY, FYNNEI. V was shortened by 7 bases and J by 3 bases, with 18 bases between the two germline ends. The CDR3 spans 15 residues. Full variable domain (rest looked up from reference TRBV2 and TRBJ2-5): EPEVTQTPSHQVTQMGQEVILRCVPISNHLYFYWYRQILGQKVEFLVSFYNNEISEKSEIFDDQFSVERPDGSNFTLKIRSTKLEDSAMYFCASNRPGDTEETQYFGPGTRLLVL.

The sample holds many counts of this clonotype. This chain links TRBV7-2 with TRBJ2-7; D remains ambiguous. The CDR3 runs 15 residues. Germline V CDR1 and CDR2: SGHTA, FQGNSA. V dropped 1 base and J dropped 1 base, with 11 bases sitting between them. The CDR3 reads CASSLGGSASYEQYF. DNA of the CDR3: TGTGCCAGCAGCTTAGGAGGCAGCGCTTCCTACGAGCAGTACTTC.

This clonotype was counted at least ten times. This chain's CDR3 is CASSLEWGTGDNYGYTF. The CDR3 DNA follows: TGTGCCAGCAGCTTAGAGTGGGGGACAGGGGATAACTATGGCTACACCTTC. The rearrangement joins TRBV7-6 to TRBJ1-2; the match to TRBD1 covers 10 bases. This CDR3 has 17 amino acids. Looked up from germline, CDR1 is SGHVS and CDR2 is FNYEAQ. V lost 1 base, J lost 1 base, and 6 bases stayed unmatched.

This clonotype showed up just a few times. V and J are TRBV25-1 and TRBJ1-2; 10 nucleotides align to TRBD1. The CDR3 totals 13 residues. Germline V lookup: CDR1 MGHDK, CDR2 SYGVNS. Germline trimming cut 8 bases from V and 6 bases from J; bases unmatched to any gene: 6. The CDR3 sequence: CASGTGVDNGYTF. The CDR3, as DNA: TGTGCCAGCGGGACAGGGGTTGATAATGGCTACACCTTC.

This chain uses TRBV5-4 with TRBJ2-7; 7 bases align to TRBD2. Germline CDR1 SGHNT, CDR2 YYREEE (reference sequence). The trim removed 3 bases at V and 2 bases at J, leaving 5 bases unmatched. There are 14 residues in the CDR3. CDR3 amino acids: CASSSGGRAYEQYF. CDR3 sequence (DNA): TGTGCCAGCAGCTCCGGAGGGAGGGCCTACGAGCAGTACTTC.